One sample yielded the 24 T cell receptor beta chains listed below, sequenced in a study of T cell responses to AZD1222 COVID-19 vaccine. The data were produced by immunoSEQ multiplex PCR, yet TCRdb's version contains in-frame clones alone and is incomplete. The profile shows some 140,000 clones, roughly nine tenths of them singletons. Sequencing was performed on peripheral blood, taken on day 0 of AZD1222 vaccination. The origin of the receptors is an adult in good health.

The CDR3 spells CASSLGRTGKNTEAFF. CDR3 in DNA: TGCGCCAGCAGCTTGGGTCGGACAGGGAAGAACACTGAAGCTTTCTTT. The chain couples TRBV5-1 to TRBJ1-1; TRBD1 aligns across 8 bases. V lost 0 bases and J lost 1; bases outside the gene matches: 5. CDR3 size: 16 residues. In germline, CDR1 is SGHRS, CDR2 YFSETQ.

This sequence joins TRBV7-2 and TRBJ1-2; D is possibly TRBD1 (5 bases). V lost 6 bases and J 8 bases, leaving 13 bases between the germline ends. The CDR3 spans 12 residues. Germline values: CDR1 SGHTA, CDR2 FQGNSA. The chain's CDR3 is CASRRRDSGYTF. The CDR3, as DNA: TGTGCCAGCAGGCGGAGGGACTCGGGCTACACCTTC.

Only a few counts were recorded for this clone. The V gene is TRBV6-5, the J gene TRBJ2-7; D is unclear. The CDR3 runs 15 residues. Germline values: CDR1 MNHEY, CDR2 SVGAGI. With 0 bases removed from V and 7 bases from J, the gap between germline ends came to 16 bases. The CDR3 DNA sequence: TGTGCCAGCAGTTACTCAAGAAGTTCGGCGGTAGAGCAGTACTTC. This gives the protein CASSYSRSSAVEQYF.

The chain recombines TRBV7-3 with TRBJ2-2; 7 nucleotides align to TRBD1. CDR1 SGHTA and CDR2 FQGTGA come from the germline V gene. This CDR3 has 14 amino acids. Germline trimming cut 2 bases from V and 4 bases from J; bases unmatched to any gene: 1. CDR3 bases: TGTGCCAGCAGCTTAGGACAGGTCACCGGGGAGCTGTTTTTT. This codes for CASSLGQVTGELFF.

The rearrangement links TRBV5-4 to TRBJ1-2; D might be TRBD1 (5 bases). The CDR3 runs 16 residues. Trimming cost V 0 bases and J 4 bases, with 16 bases left between them. Germline values: CDR1 SGHNT, CDR2 YYREEE (reference sequence). Written as DNA, the CDR3 is TGTGCCAGCAGCTTGGGGGGTTGGGCAGGGACCTATGGCTACACCTTC. The encoded protein is CASSLGGWAGTYGYTF.

The chain recombines TRBV19 with TRBJ2-7; 11 bases map to TRBD1. V lost 7 bases to trimming and J lost 4 bases; unmatched junction nucleotides: 3. The CDR3 covers 13 residues. CDR1 and CDR2 from the germline V gene are LNHDA and SQIVND (reference sequence). CDR3 in amino acids: CASKGQGEYEQYF. The CDR3 region has the DNA TGTGCCAGTAAGGGACAGGGGGAGTACGAGCAGTACTTC.

This clone was observed a single time. The chain carries TRBV6-5 and TRBJ2-7, with 9 positions matching TRBD1. The J segment lost 4 bases and the V segment lost 11 bases, leaving 6 bases of the junction unmatched. Germline assignment: CDR1 MNHEY and CDR2 SVGAGI. The CDR3 sequence is 12 residues long. For the CDR3, the DNA is TGTGCCGGTACAGGGGGCAGTTACGAGCAGTACTTC. It translates to CAGTGGSYEQYF.

The chain employs TRBV7-3 and TRBJ2-1; D may be TRBD1 or TRBD2 (5 bases each). The CDR3 totals 15 residues. Per the germline V gene, CDR1 is SGHTA and CDR2 is FQGTGA. Deletions cut 7 bases from V and 5 bases from J, with 18 bases between. The CDR3 spells CASKYEGSYNNEQFF. CDR3 nucleotide sequence: TGTGCCAGCAAATACGAGGGGTCCTACAACAATGAGCAGTTCTTC.

The chain joins TRBV2 to TRBJ2-5, with 7 positions matching TRBD1. Germline V gene data show CDR1 as SNHLY and CDR2 as FYNNEI. The J segment lost 1 base and the V segment lost 8 bases, leaving 7 bases of the junction unmatched. The CDR3 has 14 amino acids. CDR3 nucleotides: TGTGCCAGCCGACAGGGTCAGGTCCAAGAGACCCAGTACTTC. Translation gives CASRQGQVQETQYF.

The chain combines TRBV4-3 with TRBJ2-1, with 11 bases fitting TRBD2. The CDR3 is 14 amino acids. Germline lookup yields CDR1 LGHNA and CDR2 YSLEER. Trimming cost V 3 bases and J 12 bases; bases outside gene matches: 7. DNA of the CDR3: TGCGCCAGCAGCCATAGCGGGGGGGGAGGATGGCAGTTCTTC. This codes for CASSHSGGGGWQFF.

The chain recombines TRBV14 with TRBJ1-1; no clear D. The CDR3 consists of 14 residues. Germline V gene lookup returns CDR1 SGHDN and CDR2 FVKESK. The germline V and J ends were trimmed by 6 bases and 0 bases, with 11 bases remaining between them. The CDR3 sequence is CASRAASMNTEAFF. DNA for the CDR3: TGTGCCAGCAGGGCCGCGTCGATGAACACTGAAGCTTTCTTT.

V is TRBV5-6 and J is TRBJ2-1, with no clear D. The CDR3 is 12 amino acids. With 1 base removed from V and 8 bases from J, the gap between germline ends came to 7 bases. The V gene's germline CDR1 is SGHDT and CDR2 YYEEEE. The CDR3 DNA follows: TGTGCCAGCAGCTTGATTGGGGATGAGCAGTTCTTC. This translates into CASSLIGDEQFF.

The rearrangement links TRBV19 to TRBJ1-1; D not resolved. V was trimmed by 0 bases and J by 3 bases, leaving 5 bases between them. The CDR3 runs 13 residues. Germline V gene data show CDR1 as LNHDA and CDR2 as SQIVND (reference sequence). The CDR3 region has the DNA TGTGCCAGTAGTATAGATTTAGACACTGAAGCTTTCTTT. As protein: CASSIDLDTEAFF.

The chain employs TRBV19 and TRBJ2-2, with 13 bases fitting TRBD2. The CDR3 sequence is 14 residues long. Germline trimming cut 6 bases from V and 5 bases from J; bases unmatched to any gene: 0. Per the germline V gene, CDR1 is LNHDA and CDR2 is SQIVND (reference sequence). DNA of the CDR3: TGTGCCAGTAGGACTAGCGGGGGGACCGGGGAGCTGTTTTTT. Translated, it gives CASRTSGGTGELFF.

The CDR3 reads CASITAGVDYGYTF. Written as DNA, the CDR3 is TGTGCCAGCATCACGGCTGGGGTTGACTATGGCTACACCTTC. The chain carries TRBV28 and TRBJ1-2; D ambiguous. Trimming took off 7 bases at V and 3 bases at J, with 15 bases between the two ends. The germline CDR1 and CDR2 sequences are MDHEN and SYDVKM. The CDR3 spans 14 residues.

This chain joins TRBV6-6 and TRBJ2-2; D not resolved. Per germline, CDR1 MNHNY and CDR2 SVGAGI (reference sequence). V was shortened by 3 bases and J by 0 bases, with 2 bases between the two germline ends. CDR3 size: 13 residues. The CDR3 DNA reads as TGTGCCAGCAGTTATACGAACACCGGGGAGCTGTTTTTT. This encodes CASSYTNTGELFF.

V gene TRBV6-5 combines with J gene TRBJ2-1, with 8 bases lining up with TRBD2. The CDR3 spans 15 residues. Germline CDR1 reads MNHEY; CDR2 reads SVGAGI. Germline trimming cut 3 bases from V and 9 bases from J; bases unmatched to any gene: 10. The CDR3 bases are TGTGCCAGCAGTTATGACGCTGCCGGGGGGGCTGAGCAGTTCTTC. This codes for CASSYDAAGGAEQFF.

The V call is TRBV19, the J call TRBJ1-2; 8 bases match TRBD1. V shed 9 bases and J 1 base; nucleotides not matched to a gene: 7. Germline assignment: CDR1 LNHDA and CDR2 SQIVND (reference sequence). This CDR3 has 14 residues. CDR3 bases: TGTGCCAGCGGGACAGGCTATTTTAACTATGGCTACACCTTC. This gives the protein CASGTGYFNYGYTF.

The chain couples TRBV7-9 to TRBJ2-1; no clear D. Germline assignment: CDR1 SEHNR and CDR2 FQNEAQ (reference sequence). The CDR3 contains 16 residues. V lost 4 bases, J lost 2 bases, and 15 bases lay in between. The CDR3 region is CASSSEGPIAYNEQFF. The CDR3 DNA reads TGTGCCAGCAGCTCAGAAGGGCCCATAGCCTACAATGAGCAGTTCTTC.

The genes are TRBV15 and TRBJ1-3, with TRBD1 identical over 7 bases. Germline trimming cut 3 bases from V and 1 base from J; bases unmatched to any gene: 6. This CDR3 spans 16 amino acids. Germline loops: CDR1 LNHNV, CDR2 YYDKDF (reference sequence). The CDR3 region has the DNA TGTGCCACCAGCAGCCCCGCAGGGGGGTCTGGAAACACCATATATTTT. Protein product: CATSSPAGGSGNTIYF.

The V and J genes are TRBV5-6 and TRBJ2-7; 10 nucleotides align to TRBD1. The germline V gene encodes CDR1 SGHDT and CDR2 YYEEEE. CDR3 size: 15 residues. The V gene end was trimmed by 0 bases and the J gene end by 2 bases; junction bases not matched to a gene: 2. In nucleotides, the CDR3 is TGTGCCAGCAGCTTGGCCGGACAGGGGGCCTACGAGCAGTACTTC. It yields the protein CASSLAGQGAYEQYF.

The chain joins TRBV7-8 to TRBJ2-7; D is perhaps TRBD1 (6 bases). In germline, CDR1 is SGHVS, CDR2 FQNEAQ. This CDR3 comprises 13 residues. With 3 bases removed from V and 3 bases from J, the gap between germline ends came to 9 bases. In DNA form, the CDR3 reads TGTGCCAGCAGCTTCGACAGGAACTACGAGCAGTACTTC. Amino acids: CASSFDRNYEQYF.

This clone was recorded once. This chain joins TRBV19 and TRBJ1-2, with 8 positions matching TRBD1. The CDR3 extends over 14 amino acids. CDR1 LNHDA and CDR2 SQIVND come from the germline V gene (reference sequence). Germline trimming cut 3 bases from V and 4 bases from J; bases unmatched to any gene: 4. The CDR3 DNA sequence: TGTGCCAGTAGTATCGGGACAGGTGGCTATGGCTACACCTTC. Translation: CASSIGTGGYGYTF.

This clone occurred once. This chain joins TRBV2 and TRBJ2-3; 9 bases are shared with TRBD2. The CDR3 covers 16 residues. V gave up 2 bases and J gave up 8 bases; unmatched junction bases: 11. Germline CDR1 and CDR2: SNHLY and FYNNEI. CDR3 loop: CASSELWASGEGTQYF. The CDR3 region has the DNA TGTGCCAGCAGTGAACTTTGGGCTAGCGGGGAGGGTACGCAGTATTTT.